The next 28 T cell receptor beta chains were all read from a single sample in a study of vaccination effects on CD4 cells after COVID-19. Pools of viral peptides were used by the ViraFEST assay to expand antigen-specific CD4+ T cells ahead of sequencing. The culture ran for 10 days before CD4+ T cells were isolated. The person's infection with SARS-CoV-2, confirmed by PCR, took place between March and December 2020. Produced via immunoSEQ multiplex PCR; TCRdb's table is partial and in-frame only. The table includes fewer than 90,000 clones, 65% to 85% detected once. These receptors are not linked to any known antigen. The source was CD4+ T cells from PBMCs cultured with HIV peptides, collected before COVID-19 vaccination. This sample's subset: HIV-1 Nef peptide pool negative control/reference culture. The source of these receptors is a human donor who had a prior SARS-CoV-2 infection.

The rearrangement uses TRBV2 and TRBJ1-2, with TRBD1 as a possible D gene (5 bases). The CDR3 is 14 residues long. V lost 5 bases and J 8 bases, leaving 18 bases between the germline ends. Germline loops: CDR1 SNHLY, CDR2 FYNNEI. The CDR3 protein is CASSPIVQGGGYTF. The CDR3 DNA sequence: TGTGCCAGCAGTCCCATAGTTCAGGGCGGGGGCTACACCTTC.

The chain joins TRBV10-3 to TRBJ2-5; D gene unclear. The CDR3 has 13 amino acids. Between the trimmed V and J ends, which lost 4 bases and 4 bases, there was a span of 10 bases. Germline V gene data show CDR1 as ENHRY and CDR2 as SYGVKD. The DNA for the CDR3 is TGTGCCATCAGTGTTATGGGTGGAGAGACCCAGTACTTC. Amino acids: CAISVMGGETQYF.

This rearrangement joins TRBV5-8 to TRBJ2-2; 8 bases align to TRBD2. The J segment lost 5 bases and the V segment lost 9 bases, leaving 15 bases of the junction unmatched. The CDR3 covers 16 residues. Germline V gene lookup returns CDR1 SGHTS and CDR2 YDEGEE. The CDR3 region is CATPFWASGFTGELFF. The CDR3, as DNA: TGTGCCACTCCGTTTTGGGCTAGCGGGTTTACCGGGGAGCTGTTTTTT.

This sequence joins TRBV11-3 and TRBJ2-3, with 14 bases that match TRBD2. Germline trimming cut 7 bases from V and 6 bases from J; bases unmatched to any gene: 3. The CDR3 totals 14 residues. The germline V gene has CDR1 SGHNT and CDR2 YENEEA. The CDR3 here is CASTGTSGSDTQYF. As DNA, the CDR3 is TGTGCCAGCACCGGGACTAGCGGGAGCGATACGCAGTATTTT. The full variable domain, in which reference TRBV11-3 and TRBJ2-3 provide the parts outside the CDR3, is EAGVVQSPRYKIIEKKQPVAFWCNPISGHNTLYWYLQNLGQGPELLIRYENEEAVDDSQLPKDRFSAERLKGVDSTLKIQPAELGDSAVYLCASTGTSGSDTQYFGPGTRLTVL.

The V gene is TRBV29-1, the J gene TRBJ2-3, with TRBD2 matching 12 bases. There are 15 residues in the CDR3. V was pared by 4 bases and J by 2 bases, with 4 bases of the junction left unmatched. Germline V lookup: CDR1 SQVTM, CDR2 ANQGSEA. CDR3 region: CSVVGLAGPTDTQYF. CDR3 sequence (DNA): TGCAGCGTTGTCGGACTAGCGGGGCCCACAGATACGCAGTATTTT.

The chain is built from TRBV3-1 (or the pseudogene TRBV3-2) and TRBJ2-5; D is possibly TRBD1 or TRBD2 (5 bases each). V lost 4 bases and J lost 9, with 18 bases in between. The V gene's germline CDR1 is LGHDT and CDR2 YNNKEL (reference sequence). CDR3 length: 14 amino acids. For the CDR3, the DNA is TGTGCCAGCAGCCTCCGGGACCCTAAACGGGCCCAGTACTTC. The encoded protein is CASSLRDPKRAQYF.

A remark on this clone: A read error may produce the germline difference seen at one junction end. The chain combines TRBV20-1 with TRBJ1-1; TRBD1 matches at 8 bases. Germline CDR1 and CDR2: DFQATT and SNEGSKA (reference sequence). CDR3 length equals 9 residues. CDR3 sequence (DNA): TGCAGTGCCAAGGGGACAGGCCCGTGG. This gives the protein CSAKGTGPW.

The rearrangement links TRBV18 to TRBJ1-1; TRBD1 might be the D (6 bases). The CDR3 covers 12 residues. Germline V gene lookup returns CDR1 KGHSH and CDR2 LQKENI. Trimming removed 3 bases at V and 11 bases at J, with 13 bases between. The CDR3 sequence: CASSPGHSGAFF. CDR3 nucleotides: TGTGCCAGCTCACCGGGACACAGCGGGGCTTTCTTT. The full variable domain, completed using reference TRBV18 and TRBJ1-1, is NAGVMQNPRHLVRRRGQEARLRCSPMKGHSHVYWYRQLPEEGLKFMVYLQKENIIDESGMPKERFSAEFPKEGPSILRIQQVVRGDSAAYFCASSPGHSGAFFGQGTRLTVV.

The J gene is TRBJ2-7, the V gene TRBV7-6; 14 nucleotides match TRBD2. Germline V gene data show CDR1 as SGHVS and CDR2 as FNYEAQ. J was trimmed by 7 bases and V by 4 bases; bases with no gene match: 12. CDR3 size: 17 residues. In DNA form, the CDR3 reads TGTGCCAGCAGCTATCGACTAGCGGGAGGGCCCAAGGCTGAGCAGTACTTC. Its translation: CASSYRLAGGPKAEQYF.

This clone appeared a single time. V gene TRBV11-3 combines with J gene TRBJ2-3; 9 bases align to TRBD2. The germline CDR1 and CDR2 sequences are SGHNT and YENEEA. This CDR3 comprises 17 residues. The J segment lost 6 bases and the V segment lost 1 base, leaving 11 bases of the junction unmatched. The CDR3 DNA sequence: TGTGCCAGCAGCTTAGTGGGTCTAGCGGGACCTCAGGATACGCAGTATTTT. Protein product: CASSLVGLAGPQDTQYF. The full variable domain, its missing parts supplied by reference TRBV11-3 and TRBJ2-3, is EAGVVQSPRYKIIEKKQPVAFWCNPISGHNTLYWYLQNLGQGPELLIRYENEEAVDDSQLPKDRFSAERLKGVDSTLKIQPAELGDSAVYLCASSLVGLAGPQDTQYFGPGTRLTVL.

The gene calls are TRBV7-2 and TRBJ2-5, with D perhaps TRBD1 or TRBD2 (6 bases each). Germline CDR1 is SGHTA and CDR2 is FQGNSA. The CDR3 spans 13 residues. The V gene lost 8 bases and the J gene lost 5 bases, with 15 bases spanning the gap. This chain's CDR3 is CASVRGPGETQYF. The CDR3 DNA follows: TGTGCCAGCGTTCGGGGGCCGGGGGAGACCCAGTACTTC.

CDR3 sequence (DNA): TGTGCCAGCAGCTTTCAGGGTATAGTCTCTGGAAACACCATATATTTT. This translates into CASSFQGIVSGNTIYF. The V call is TRBV7-9, the J call TRBJ1-3, with a possible D match to TRBD1 (5 bases). V dropped 3 bases and J dropped 0 bases, with 12 bases sitting between them. This CDR3 has 16 amino acids. Looked up from germline, CDR1 is SEHNR and CDR2 is FQNEAQ (reference sequence).

This rearrangement joins TRBV5-1 to TRBJ2-2; D gene ambiguous. V was clipped by 4 bases and J by 3 bases, with 13 bases between them. The CDR3 has 15 residues. Germline V gene sequence: CDR1 SGHRS, CDR2 YFSETQ. For the CDR3, the DNA is TGCGCCAGCAGCCCCCTGACTGGGGACACCGGGGAGCTGTTTTTT. This translates into CASSPLTGDTGELFF.

This chain joins TRBV6-2 or TRBV6-3 and TRBJ2-2; 8 bases are a match to TRBD1. The CDR3 loop spans 16 amino acids. The V and J ends lost 5 bases and 5 bases, in that order; junction bases with no gene match: 10. CDR1 MNHEY and CDR2 SVGEGT come from the germline V gene. The CDR3 DNA follows: TGTGCCAGCAGTGACAGCAGGGGGCTAAGGACCGGGGAGCTGTTTTTT. This gives the protein CASSDSRGLRTGELFF.

This clone was recorded a few times. V gene TRBV30 combines with J gene TRBJ2-7, with TRBD1 matching over 9 bases. The CDR3 has 17 amino acids. With 1 base clipped from V and 0 bases from J, the junction kept 10 bases outside the gene matches. Germline lookup yields CDR1 GTSNPN and CDR2 SVGIG (reference sequence). The CDR3 bases are TGTGCCTGGAGTGGAACCCCGGGACAGGGAACCTCCTACGAGCAGTACTTC. The encoded protein is CAWSGTPGQGTSYEQYF.

In this sample, this clone turned up once. The chain recombines TRBV5-1 with TRBJ1-1, with D unclear. The length of the CDR3 is 16 residues. Per germline, CDR1 SGHRS and CDR2 YFSETQ. Trimming removed 3 bases at V and 1 base at J, with 16 bases between. The CDR3 protein is CASSSDFGFGNTEAFF. The DNA of the CDR3 is TGCGCCAGCAGCTCTGATTTCGGGTTCGGGAACACTGAAGCTTTCTTT.

V and J are TRBV10-3 and TRBJ1-5; perhaps TRBD1 as D (5 bases). Looked up from germline, CDR1 is ENHRY and CDR2 is SYGVKD. The CDR3 totals 16 residues. Trimming left V 6 bases short and J 1 base short, with 16 bases between. CDR3 DNA sequence: TGTGCCATCAGCACCCAAGGGGCGGGAAGCAATCAGCCCCAGCATTTT. Its translation: CAISTQGAGSNQPQHF.

This chain connects TRBV5-1 to TRBJ1-4; 9 positions match TRBD1. This CDR3 has 16 amino acids. CDR1 is SGHRS and CDR2 is YFSETQ in the germline V gene. With V trimmed by 4 bases and J by 3 bases, 7 bases remained unmatched. CDR3 coding DNA: TGCGCCAGCAGCCCAGGACAGGGGCGGGCTAATGAAAAACTGTTTTTT. Protein sequence: CASSPGQGRANEKLFF.

The gene calls are TRBV24-1 and TRBJ2-2; 7 nucleotides match TRBD1. This CDR3 contains 14 residues. The germline V gene encodes CDR1 KGHDR and CDR2 SFDVKD. V lost 7 bases and J lost 3; bases outside the gene matches: 4. This CDR3 is CATRRTGDTGELFF. Written as DNA, the CDR3 is TGTGCCACCAGGAGGACAGGCGACACCGGGGAGCTGTTTTTT.

V usage is TRBV6-2 or TRBV6-3 and J usage is TRBJ1-2; D uncertain. CDR1 and CDR2 from the germline V gene are MNHEY and SVGEGT. Trimming removed 2 bases from V and 6 bases from J, with 16 bases in between. The CDR3 covers 15 residues. CDR3 protein: CASSYLGPSGNGYTF. The CDR3 DNA follows: TGTGCCAGCAGTTACCTGGGTCCCTCGGGAAATGGCTACACCTTC.

The genes are TRBV12-3 or TRBV12-4 and TRBJ2-3, with D possibly TRBD2 on 6 matching bases. Trimming took 0 bases from V and 10 from J, leaving 11 bases between them. There are 13 residues in the CDR3. The CDR3 loop is CASSLAGTPPQYF. The CDR3 DNA is TGTGCCAGCAGTTTAGCGGGGACTCCCCCGCAGTATTTT.

The chain carries TRBV4-1 and TRBJ1-4; D is undetermined. Germline V gene sequence: CDR1 MGHRA, CDR2 YSYEKL. The CDR3 extends over 15 amino acids. Between the trimmed V and J ends, which lost 4 bases and 0 bases, there was a span of 9 bases. As DNA, the CDR3 is TGCGCCAGCAGCCCGGCCTCAACAACTAATGAAAAACTGTTTTTT. Encoded protein: CASSPASTTNEKLFF.

Details on this clone: Other DNA sequences of this sample code for an identical CDR3. The V and J genes are TRBV7-9 and TRBJ1-5; D remains ambiguous. V was cut by 1 base and J by 4 bases, with 8 bases left in between. The germline CDR1 and CDR2 sequences are SEHNR and FQNEAQ (reference sequence). The CDR3 runs to 14 residues. CDR3 amino acids: CASSLGVGNQPQHF. CDR3 sequence (DNA): TGTGCCAGCAGCTTAGGGGTGGGAAATCAGCCCCAGCATTTT.

V is TRBV10-3 and J is TRBJ1-3, with D possibly matching TRBD1 (5 bases). CDR1 is ENHRY and CDR2 is SYGVKD in the germline V gene. Trimming stripped 0 bases from V and 0 bases from J, with 18 bases between. There are 19 residues in the CDR3. The CDR3 nucleotides read TGTGCCATCAGTGAGTCGACTACCTGGACACGGGGCTCTGGAAACACCATATATTTT. Amino acid sequence: CAISESTTWTRGSGNTIYF.

CDR3: CASSFGTGGEQYF. The DNA of the CDR3 is TGTGCCAGCAGTTTCGGGACTGGAGGCGAGCAGTACTTC. The V and J genes are TRBV6-2 or TRBV6-3 and TRBJ2-7, with D maybe TRBD2 (6 bases). The V and J ends lost 4 bases and 6 bases respectively, with 13 bases between them. Per germline, CDR1 MNHEY and CDR2 SVGEGT. There are 13 residues in the CDR3.

The table lists this clone with a count of one. The chain links TRBV2 to TRBJ1-2, with D possibly being TRBD1 (6 bases). V was cut by 10 bases and J by 8 bases, with 20 bases left in between. In germline, CDR1 is SNHLY, CDR2 FYNNEI. The CDR3 runs to 13 residues. For the CDR3, the DNA is TGTGCCACCATGGGGGCCTCGTCTAAGGGCTACACCTTC. Translation gives CATMGASSKGYTF. Full variable domain (missing parts from reference TRBV2 and TRBJ1-2): EPEVTQTPSHQVTQMGQEVILRCVPISNHLYFYWYRQILGQKVEFLVSFYNNEISEKSEIFDDQFSVERPDGSNFTLKIRSTKLEDSAMYFCATMGASSKGYTFGSGTRLTVV.

The gene calls are TRBV5-4 and TRBJ2-2, with TRBD2 matching over 13 bases. V lost 5 bases and J lost 4; bases outside the gene matches: 11. Germline CDR1 reads SGHNT; CDR2 reads YYREEE (reference sequence). The CDR3 length is 18 residues. The CDR3 nucleotides read TGTGCCAGCAGTTACGGACTAGCGGGGGACCCGGGCACCGGGGAGCTGTTTTTT. This translates into CASSYGLAGDPGTGELFF. Full variable domain (remainder filled in from reference TRBV5-4 and TRBJ2-2): ETGVTQSPTHLIKTRGQQVTLRCSSQSGHNTVSWYQQALGQGPQFIFQYYREEENGRGNFPPRFSGLQFPNYSSELNVNALELDDSALYLCASSYGLAGDPGTGELFFGEGSRLTVL.

J is TRBJ2-7 and V is TRBV2, with 8 bases that match TRBD1. Germline values: CDR1 SNHLY, CDR2 FYNNEI. This CDR3 region has 13 residues. V gave up 6 bases and J gave up 2 bases; unmatched junction bases: 3. The CDR3 spells CASRRTGTYEQYF. The CDR3 coding sequence is TGTGCCAGCAGGCGGACAGGGACCTACGAGCAGTACTTC.